The 28 T cell receptor beta chains below all came from one sample that was sequenced in a study of T cell clonality in common variable immunodeficiency. Data came from immunoSEQ multiplex PCR; TCRdb stores just in-frame clones and leaves some out. The sample holds some 64,000 clones, and no clone turns up only once. The specimen sequenced was peripheral blood mononuclear cells. These receptors were taken from a person aged 18 to 70 in good health.

This clone was recorded many times. The read ends 3 residues before the CDR3 terminus; that terminus is restored from the germline J gene. The chain employs TRBV14 and TRBJ1-1; tentatively, D is TRBD1 (5 bases). In germline, CDR1 is SGHDN, CDR2 FVKESK. Trimming pared 4 bases from V and 3 bases from J, leaving 12 bases between. The CDR3 sequence is 14 residues long. Partial CDR3 DNA: TGTGCCAGCAGCCTCATGAGGGGCTACACTGAA. Its protein is CASSLMRGYTE. The whole CDR3 protein reads CASSLMRGYTEAFF.

This clone appeared many times. The CDR3 goes on 3 residues after the read ends, and that part is filled in from the germline J gene. This chain uses TRBV2 with TRBJ2-1; 11 nucleotides line up with TRBD2. V dropped 4 bases and J dropped 8; count of bases not matched to a gene: 7. Per germline, CDR1 SNHLY and CDR2 FYNNEI. This CDR3 has 15 residues. The CDR3 spells CASSGSGGVGHEQFF. The CDR3 DNA, read in part, is TGTGCCAGCAGTGGTAGCGGGGGGGTTGGCCATGAG.

In this sample, this clone turned up many times. The read gets to within 3 residues of the CDR3 end, and the germline J gene fills in the rest. J is TRBJ1-5 and V is TRBV2; D is uncertain. The CDR3 covers 15 residues. V was clipped by 4 bases and J by 2 bases, with 12 bases between them. Per the germline V gene, CDR1 is SNHLY and CDR2 is FYNNEI. The sequenced part of the CDR3 DNA is TGTGCCAGCAGTGGCGAAGGGTCGGGCAATCAGCCC. This gives the protein CASSGEGSGNQP. The entire CDR3 protein reads CASSGEGSGNQPQHF.

This clone occurred many times. From the germline J gene comes the end of the CDR3, since the read stops 3 residues before it. The chain has TRBV5-1 and TRBJ2-2; possibly TRBD1 for D (5 bases). CDR1 is SGHRS, CDR2 YFSETQ, per germline. Trimming took 5 bases from V and 0 from J, leaving 14 bases between them. There are 16 residues in the CDR3. The CDR3 reads CASSPQGAANTGELFF. CDR3 DNA (partial): TGCGCCAGCAGTCCCCAAGGGGCGGCGAACACCGGGGAG. Using reference TRBV5-1 and TRBJ2-2 for the parts outside the CDR3, the full variable domain is KAGVTQTPRYLIKTRGQQVTLSCSPISGHRSVSWYQQTPGQGLQFLFEYFSETQRNKGNFPGRFSGRQFSNSRSEMNVSTLELGDSALYLCASSPQGAANTGELFFGEGSRLTVL.

This clone was found many times. The observed sequence ends 3 residues before the CDR3 terminus, with the missing tail filled in from the germline J gene. The chain is built from TRBV2 and TRBJ2-7; tentatively, D is TRBD1 (5 bases). Germline V lookup: CDR1 SNHLY, CDR2 FYNNEI. Trimming took off 3 bases at V and 4 bases at J, with 10 bases between the two ends. The CDR3 contains 13 residues. This CDR3 reads CASSDPRAYEQYF. CDR3 bases read: TGTGCCAGCAGTGACCCCAGGGCGTACGAG.

This clone has ten or more counts. The CDR3 end lies 3 residues beyond the end of the read and is filled in from the germline J gene. This chain uses TRBV2 with TRBJ2-5, with 9 bases matching TRBD1. This CDR3 is 14 amino acids long. The V and J ends lost 7 bases and 5 bases, in that order; junction bases with no gene match: 8. Germline CDR1 SNHLY, CDR2 FYNNEI. Here the CDR3 reads CASKGQGTRETQYF. Incomplete CDR3 DNA: TGTGCCAGCAAGGGACAGGGAACACGGGAGACC.

This clone was counted many times. With the read ending 3 residues before the CDR3 end, the germline J gene is used to fill in that end. This chain links TRBV5-1 with TRBJ2-1; 7 bases are a match to TRBD1. Germline lookup yields CDR1 SGHRS and CDR2 YFSETQ. V dropped 5 bases and J dropped 5; count of bases not matched to a gene: 7. The CDR3 consists of 14 residues. The CDR3 DNA, read in part, is TGCGCCAGCAGTTCGATTCAGGGGGACAATGAG. Encoded protein: CASSSIQGDNE. The entire CDR3 protein reads CASSSIQGDNEQFF.

This clone was seen many times. The CDR3 goes on 3 residues after the read ends, and that part is filled in from the germline J gene. The gene calls are TRBV12-3 or TRBV12-4 and TRBJ2-7; tentatively, D is TRBD1 or TRBD2 (7 bases each). V gave up 5 bases and J gave up 4 bases, with 18 bases separating them. The CDR3 has 15 residues. This CDR3 reads CASSPGGGGGYEQYF. Partial CDR3 DNA: TGTGCCAGCAGTCCAGGGGGAGGGGGCGGATACGAG.

There are many counts of this clone. The CDR3 end falls 3 residues outside the read, so it is completed with the germline J gene. The chain joins TRBV20-1 to TRBJ1-5; 10 bases align to TRBD1. After removal of 1 base from V and 2 bases from J, the junction contained 11 bases not matched to a gene. This CDR3 has 18 residues. CDR1 is DFQATT and CDR2 is SNEGSKA in the germline V gene (reference sequence). CDR3 bases read: TGCAGTGCTAGAGTAACCGGGACAGGGGTATTGGGCAATCAGCCC. Translated, it gives CSARVTGTGVLGNQP. The whole CDR3 protein is CSARVTGTGVLGNQPQHF.

This clone was observed at least ten times. Read sequence stops 3 residues before the CDR3 end, and the germline J gene provides the missing end. The V gene is TRBV19, the J gene TRBJ1-6; 8 bases map to TRBD1. Trimming cost V 7 bases and J 10 bases; bases outside gene matches: 9. Germline assignment: CDR1 LNHDA and CDR2 SQIVND (reference sequence). The CDR3 spans 14 residues. The sequenced CDR3 bases are TGTGCCAGTAAACCCCCAGGGGGCGGATCACCC. It is translated as CASKPPGGGSP. The full CDR3 protein is CASKPPGGGSPLHF.

This clone occurred many times. The read terminates 3 residues before the CDR3 end, so the remaining end is supplied by the germline J gene. V is TRBV14 and J is TRBJ2-5; possible D gene TRBD1, 6 bases. The V end lost 5 bases, the J end lost 5 bases, and 15 bases lay between the germline ends. The CDR3 is made up of 14 amino acids. Germline V gene sequence: CDR1 SGHDN, CDR2 FVKESK. The CDR3 region is CASSSPRGLETQYF. CDR3 bases read: TGTGCCAGCAGCTCCCCCAGGGGTCTTGAGACC.

This clone was seen many times. CDR3 bases read: TGTGCCAGCAGCCTGATCCCGGGACTAGGACACAACAATGAG. Encoded protein: CASSLIPGLGHNNE. The CDR3 as a whole reads CASSLIPGLGHNNEQFF. The V gene is TRBV7-3, the J gene TRBJ2-1; 8 bases map to TRBD2. The sequence runs out 3 residues before the end of the CDR3; the remainder is reconstructed from the germline J gene. Germline lookup yields CDR1 SGHTA and CDR2 FQGTGA. The CDR3 extends over 17 amino acids. V gave up 5 bases and J gave up 5 bases; unmatched junction bases: 14.

On this clone: The sequence runs out 3 residues before the end of the CDR3; the remainder is reconstructed from the germline J gene. This chain connects TRBV2 to TRBJ2-1; 10 positions match TRBD2. The germline gives CDR1 SNHLY, CDR2 FYNNEI. With 4 bases clipped from V and 6 bases from J, the junction kept 3 bases outside the gene matches. The CDR3 totals 14 residues. CDR3 sequence: CASSGLAGANEQFF. The part of the CDR3 DNA that was read is TGTGCCAGCAGTGGGCTAGCGGGGGCCAATGAG.

At least ten counts were recorded for this clone. The read terminates 3 residues ahead of where the CDR3 ends, so the germline J gene completes it. The V gene is TRBV19, the J gene TRBJ1-2, with D perhaps TRBD1 (5 bases). Germline assignment: CDR1 LNHDA and CDR2 SQIVND (reference sequence). The CDR3 runs to 16 residues. Deletions cut 9 bases from V and 0 bases from J, with 20 bases between. The sequenced CDR3 bases are TGTGCCAGCGGCGGCCAGGGCGACGCCTCTAACTATGGC. Translating gives CASGGQGDASNYG. Given in full, the CDR3 is CASGGQGDASNYGYTF. Using reference TRBV19 and TRBJ1-2 for the parts outside the CDR3, the full variable domain is DGGITQSPKYLFRKEGQNVTLSCEQNLNHDAMYWYRQDPGQGLRLIYYSQIVNDFQKGDIAEGYSVSREKKESFPLTVTSAQKNPTAFYLCASGGQGDASNYGYTFGSGTRLTVV.

This clone occurred many times. The part of the CDR3 DNA that was read is TGTGCCAGTAGTATCCCTAGGAACGGGGAAAAA. This codes for CASSIPRNGEK. The full CDR3 is CASSIPRNGEKLFF. The chain links TRBV19 to TRBJ1-4, with D hard to call. The sequenced fragment ends 3 residues before the CDR3 boundary, so the rest is inferred from the germline J gene. The germline CDR1 and CDR2 sequences are LNHDA and SQIVND (reference sequence). The CDR3 runs to 14 residues. The ends were cut back, 3 bases at V and 8 bases at J, with 13 bases in the middle.

This clone was recorded at least ten times. Read sequence stops 3 residues before the CDR3 end, and the germline J gene provides the missing end. V and J are TRBV14 and TRBJ2-7; D is possibly TRBD1 (6 bases). Germline CDR1 is SGHDN and CDR2 is FVKESK. The CDR3 length is 13 residues. Trimming shortened V by 4 bases and J by 4 bases, and 11 bases separated the two germline ends. Incomplete CDR3 DNA: TGTGCCAGCAGCCGAGGGGGTAGATACGAG. Residues: CASSRGGRYE. The whole CDR3 protein is CASSRGGRYEQYF. The full variable domain, in which reference TRBV14 and TRBJ2-7 provide the parts outside the CDR3, is EAGVTQFPSHSVIEKGQTVTLRCDPISGHDNLYWYRRVMGKEIKFLLHFVKESKQDESGMPNNRFLAERTGGTYSTLKVQPAELEDSGVYFCASSRGGRYEQYFGPGTRLTVT.

This clone appeared a few times. The read halts 3 residues ahead of the CDR3 end, with the missing end drawn from the germline J gene. The J gene is TRBJ1-2, the V gene TRBV18, with D perhaps TRBD1 (6 bases). CDR3 length: 14 residues. V shed 3 bases and J shed 4 bases, with 12 bases lying between them. CDR1 and CDR2 from the germline V gene are KGHSH and LQKENI. CDR3 sequence: CASSPPTGTYGYTF. The sequenced part of the CDR3 DNA is TGTGCCAGCTCACCCCCGACAGGAACCTATGGC.

This clone has a count of ten or more. The DNA ends 3 residues before the CDR3 does, and the rest of the CDR3 is filled in from the germline J gene. The chain carries TRBV5-1 and TRBJ2-1; no firm D call. V was pared by 6 bases and J by 0 bases, with 10 bases between. CDR1 and CDR2 (germline): SGHRS, YFSETQ. The CDR3 contains 14 residues. CDR3 sequence reads: CASTISSSYNEQFF. CDR3 bases read: TGCGCCAGCACCATAAGTAGCTCCTACAATGAG. Variable domain in full (rest from reference TRBV5-1 and TRBJ2-1): KAGVTQTPRYLIKTRGQQVTLSCSPISGHRSVSWYQQTPGQGLQFLFEYFSETQRNKGNFPGRFSGRQFSNSRSEMNVSTLELGDSALYLCASTISSSYNEQFFGPGTRLTVL.

This clone was found many times. The read terminates 3 residues ahead of where the CDR3 ends, so the germline J gene completes it. The chain uses TRBV27 and TRBJ2-3; tentative D call: TRBD2 (5 bases). In germline, CDR1 is MNHEY, CDR2 SMNVEV (reference sequence). This CDR3 is built from 17 residues. Trimming left V 0 bases short and J 7 bases short, with 20 bases between. CDR3 amino acids: CASSLSPISFRLYTQYF. CDR3 DNA (partial): TGTGCCAGCAGTTTATCCCCAATATCCTTTAGACTATATACG.

This clone was detected many times. The read terminates 3 residues ahead of where the CDR3 ends, so the germline J gene completes it. This chain links TRBV5-8 with TRBJ1-2; TRBD1 is a possible D gene (6 bases). The CDR3 totals 14 residues. Germline CDR1 reads SGHTS; CDR2 reads YDEGEE. The ends were cut back, 1 base at V and 5 bases at J, with 12 bases in the middle. The CDR3 DNA, read in part, is TGTGCCAGCAGCTTGTTACAGGGAGGGTATGGC. Protein: CASSLLQGGYG. Given in full, the CDR3 is CASSLLQGGYGYTF.

Ten or more counts support this clone. The read ends 3 residues shy of where the CDR3 ends; the end is completed using the germline J gene. This chain connects TRBV5-1 to TRBJ2-5, with unresolved D. V lost 0 bases and J 1 base, leaving 7 bases between the germline ends. Germline V CDR1 and CDR2: SGHRS, YFSETQ. CDR3 size: 14 residues. The CDR3 region is CASSLENSQETQYF. CDR3 bases read: TGCGCCAGCAGCTTGGAGAACAGCCAAGAGACC.

The sample holds many counts of this clone. The missing CDR3 end, 3 residues past where the read stops, is filled in from the germline J gene. The chain is built from TRBV12-3 or TRBV12-4 and TRBJ2-5, with D maybe TRBD1 (6 bases). Trimming removed 5 bases at V and 4 bases at J, with 17 bases between. CDR3 length equals 15 residues. CDR3 sequence: CASSPTGRGIETQYF. Partial CDR3 DNA: TGTGCCAGCAGTCCTACGGGCAGGGGAATAGAGACC.

This clone was counted at least ten times. The CDR3 end falls 3 residues outside the read, so it is completed with the germline J gene. J is TRBJ2-2 and V is TRBV5-1, with 9 bases matching TRBD2. J lost 3 bases, V lost 4 bases, and 19 bases had no gene match. CDR3 length: 20 amino acids. Germline CDR1 SGHRS, CDR2 YFSETQ. Partial CDR3 DNA: TGCGCCAGCAGCCCCCGCGGTCGGTTGATAGCGGGAGTAGACACCGGGGAG. Its translation is CASSPRGRLIAGVDTGE. The whole CDR3 sequence reads CASSPRGRLIAGVDTGELFF. Full variable domain (remainder filled in from reference TRBV5-1 and TRBJ2-2): KAGVTQTPRYLIKTRGQQVTLSCSPISGHRSVSWYQQTPGQGLQFLFEYFSETQRNKGNFPGRFSGRQFSNSRSEMNVSTLELGDSALYLCASSPRGRLIAGVDTGELFFGEGSRLTVL.

This clone was detected many times. Read sequence stops 3 residues before the CDR3 end, and the germline J gene provides the missing end. This sequence joins TRBV7-3 and TRBJ2-1; 14 bases are a match to TRBD2. The CDR3 covers 17 residues. CDR1 is SGHTA, CDR2 FQGTGA, per germline. With V trimmed by 5 bases and J by 8 bases, 11 bases remained unmatched. CDR3 sequence: CASSTGTSGRWGDEQFF. CDR3 DNA (partial): TGTGCCAGCAGCACCGGGACTAGCGGGAGATGGGGGGATGAG.

In its sample, this clone was seen many times. The read terminates 3 residues ahead of where the CDR3 ends, so the germline J gene completes it. The gene calls are TRBV7-2 and TRBJ2-7; D is unresolved. V lost 3 bases and J lost 5, with 8 bases in between. The CDR3 runs to 12 residues. The germline V gene encodes CDR1 SGHTA and CDR2 FQGNSA. The CDR3 sequence is CASSFAGNEQYF. CDR3 DNA, as far as it was read: TGTGCCAGCAGCTTTGCAGGAAACGAG.

This clone appeared many times. The CDR3 extends 3 residues past the end of the read, so its final part is completed from the germline J gene. V gene TRBV5-1 combines with J gene TRBJ1-6; D gene ambiguous. CDR3 size: 15 residues. V dropped 0 bases and J dropped 8 bases, with 12 bases sitting between them. Germline V gene data show CDR1 as SGHRS and CDR2 as YFSETQ. CDR3 residues: CASSLERGSDSPLHF. The part of the CDR3 DNA that was read is TGCGCCAGCAGCTTGGAGCGGGGTTCGGATTCACCC.

This clone was seen repeatedly, ten times or more. The CDR3 end falls 3 residues outside the read, so it is completed with the germline J gene. The chain recombines TRBV11-2 with TRBJ2-1, with 10 nucleotides matching TRBD2. The CDR3 is 15 amino acids. Germline V lookup: CDR1 SGHAT, CDR2 FQNNGV. With 0 bases clipped from V and 4 bases from J, the junction kept 0 bases outside the gene matches. Partial CDR3 DNA: TGTGCCAGCAGCTTAGAAGCGGGGGGGTACAATGAG. This encodes CASSLEAGGYNE. The whole CDR3 protein reads CASSLEAGGYNEQFF.

This clone was detected many times. From the germline J gene comes the end of the CDR3, since the read stops 3 residues before it. The chain has TRBV5-1 and TRBJ2-2; 10 nucleotides agree with TRBD2. V gave up 4 bases and J gave up 7 bases; unmatched junction bases: 7. CDR3 size: 15 residues. Per the germline V gene, CDR1 is SGHRS and CDR2 is YFSETQ. CDR3 DNA, as far as it was read: TGCGCCAGCAGCCCTACTAGCGGGATGGGCGGGGAG. Protein: CASSPTSGMGGE. The CDR3 in full is CASSPTSGMGGELFF. Supplemented by reference TRBV5-1 and TRBJ2-2, the full variable domain reads KAGVTQTPRYLIKTRGQQVTLSCSPISGHRSVSWYQQTPGQGLQFLFEYFSETQRNKGNFPGRFSGRQFSNSRSEMNVSTLELGDSALYLCASSPTSGMGGELFFGEGSRLTVL.